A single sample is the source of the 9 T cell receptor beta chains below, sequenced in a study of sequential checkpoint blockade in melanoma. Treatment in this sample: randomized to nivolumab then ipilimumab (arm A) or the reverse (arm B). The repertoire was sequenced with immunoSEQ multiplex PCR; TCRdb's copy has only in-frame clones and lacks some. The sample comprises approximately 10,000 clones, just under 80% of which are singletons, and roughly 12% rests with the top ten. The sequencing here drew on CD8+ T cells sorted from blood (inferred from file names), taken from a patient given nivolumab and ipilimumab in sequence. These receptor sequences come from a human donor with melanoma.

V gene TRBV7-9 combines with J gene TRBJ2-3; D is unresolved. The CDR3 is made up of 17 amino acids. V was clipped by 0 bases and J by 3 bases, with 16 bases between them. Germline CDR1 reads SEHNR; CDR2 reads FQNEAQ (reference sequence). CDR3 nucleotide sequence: TGTGCCAGCAGCTTAGCGTACCAGCGCGCGATTACAGATACGCAGTATTTT. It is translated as CASSLAYQRAITDTQYF.

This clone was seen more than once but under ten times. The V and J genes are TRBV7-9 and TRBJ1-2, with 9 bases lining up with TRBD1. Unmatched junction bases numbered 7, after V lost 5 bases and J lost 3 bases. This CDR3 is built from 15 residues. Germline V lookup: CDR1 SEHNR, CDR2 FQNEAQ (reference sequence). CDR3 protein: CASSHDRGMYYGYTF. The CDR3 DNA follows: TGTGCCAGCAGCCACGACAGGGGGATGTACTATGGCTACACCTTC.

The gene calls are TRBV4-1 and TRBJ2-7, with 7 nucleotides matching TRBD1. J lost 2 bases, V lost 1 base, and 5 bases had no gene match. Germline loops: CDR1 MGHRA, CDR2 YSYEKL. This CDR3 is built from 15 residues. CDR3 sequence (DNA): TGCGCCAGCAGCCAAGGCCCGGGACAGCCCTACGAGCAGTACTTC. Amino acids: CASSQGPGQPYEQYF.

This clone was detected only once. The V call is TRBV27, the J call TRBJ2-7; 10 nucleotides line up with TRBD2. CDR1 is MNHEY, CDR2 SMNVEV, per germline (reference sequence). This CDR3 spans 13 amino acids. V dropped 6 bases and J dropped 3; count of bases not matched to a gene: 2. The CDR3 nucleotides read TGTGCCAGCAGCCCTAGCGGGAGCTACGAGCAGTACTTC. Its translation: CASSPSGSYEQYF.

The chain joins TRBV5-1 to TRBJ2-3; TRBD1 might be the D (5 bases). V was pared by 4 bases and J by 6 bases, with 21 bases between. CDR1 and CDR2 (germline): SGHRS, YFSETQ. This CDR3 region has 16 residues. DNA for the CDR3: TGCGCCAGCAGCCCACGTACAGGCTCTAGTTCCGATACGCAGTATTTT. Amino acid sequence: CASSPRTGSSSDTQYF.

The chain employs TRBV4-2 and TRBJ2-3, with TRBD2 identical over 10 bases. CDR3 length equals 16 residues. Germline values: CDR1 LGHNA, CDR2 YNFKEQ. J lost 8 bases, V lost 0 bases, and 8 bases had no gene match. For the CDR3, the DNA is TGTGCCAGCAGCCAAGATGAACTAGCGGGAAGTGGTACGCAGTATTTT. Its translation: CASSQDELAGSGTQYF.

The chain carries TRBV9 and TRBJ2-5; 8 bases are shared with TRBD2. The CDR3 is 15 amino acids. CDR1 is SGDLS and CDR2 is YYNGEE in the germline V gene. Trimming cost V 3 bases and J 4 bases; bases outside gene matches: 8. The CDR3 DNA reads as TGTGCCAGCAGCGGGTCACCGGGACTAGGAGAGACCCAGTACTTC. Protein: CASSGSPGLGETQYF.

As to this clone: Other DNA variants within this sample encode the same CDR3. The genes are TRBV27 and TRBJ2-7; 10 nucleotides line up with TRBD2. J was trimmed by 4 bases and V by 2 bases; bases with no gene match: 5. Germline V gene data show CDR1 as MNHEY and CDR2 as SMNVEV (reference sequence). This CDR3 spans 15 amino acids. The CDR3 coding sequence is TGTGCCAGCAGTTTACAGCGGGAGGGCCCTTACGAGCAGTACTTC. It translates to CASSLQREGPYEQYF.

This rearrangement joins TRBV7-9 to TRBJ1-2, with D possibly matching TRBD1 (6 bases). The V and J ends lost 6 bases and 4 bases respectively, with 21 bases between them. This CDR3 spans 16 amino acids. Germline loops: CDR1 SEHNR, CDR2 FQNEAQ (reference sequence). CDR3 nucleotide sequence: TGTGCCAGCAGTCATATCCTCTACCGGGACACCTATGGCTACACCTTC. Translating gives CASSHILYRDTYGYTF.